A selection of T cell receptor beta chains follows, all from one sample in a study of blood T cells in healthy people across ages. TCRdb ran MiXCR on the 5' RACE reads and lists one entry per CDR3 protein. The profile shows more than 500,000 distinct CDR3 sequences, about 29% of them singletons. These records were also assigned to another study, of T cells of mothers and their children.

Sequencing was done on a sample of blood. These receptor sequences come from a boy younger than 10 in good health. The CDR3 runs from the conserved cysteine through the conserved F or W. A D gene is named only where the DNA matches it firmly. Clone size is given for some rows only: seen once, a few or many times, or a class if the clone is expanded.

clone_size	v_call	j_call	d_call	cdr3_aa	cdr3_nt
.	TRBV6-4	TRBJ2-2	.	CASSDGYTGELFF	TGTGCCAGCAGTGACGGGTACACCGGGGAGCTGTTTTTT
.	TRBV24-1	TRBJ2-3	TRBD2	CATSDSRPTSGRSTDTQYF	TGTGCCACCAGTGATTCACGACCTACTAGCGGGAGGAGCACAGATACGCAGTATTTT
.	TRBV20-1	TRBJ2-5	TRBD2	CSARDSSGTLRETQYF	TGCAGTGCTAGAGATAGTAGCGGGACCCTAAGGGAGACCCAGTACTTC
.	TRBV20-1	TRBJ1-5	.	CSARPTGSANQPQHF	TGCAGTGCTAGACCAACAGGGTCAGCAAACCAGCCCCAGCATTTT
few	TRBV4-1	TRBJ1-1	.	CASSQVVESDPRLF	TGCGCCAGCAGCCAAGTGGTTGAGTCGGACCCGAGGCTCTTT
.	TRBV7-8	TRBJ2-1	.	CASSLGIRGEQFF	TGTGCCAGCAGCTTAGGGATCCGTGGGGAGCAGTTCTTC
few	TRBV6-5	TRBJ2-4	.	CASKLISARLENIQYF	TGTGCCAGCAAATTGATTAGCGCTCGGCTCGAAAACATTCAGTACTTC
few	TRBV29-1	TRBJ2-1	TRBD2	CSGRLAVYNEQFF	TGCAGCGGCCGACTAGCGGTATACAATGAGCAGTTCTTC
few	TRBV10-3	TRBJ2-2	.	CATGTKNTGELFF	TGTGCCACCGGGACAAAGAACACCGGGGAGCTGTTTTTT
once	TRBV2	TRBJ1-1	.	CASKKRLNTEAFF	TGTGCCAGCAAGAAGAGACTGAACACTGAAGCTTTCTTT
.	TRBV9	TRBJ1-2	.	CASSTPNNFYGYTF	TGTGCCAGCAGCACTCCAAACAATTTTTATGGCTACACCTTC
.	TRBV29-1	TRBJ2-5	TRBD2	CSVERSGRSGIVETQYF	TGCAGCGTTGAGCGGAGCGGGAGGAGTGGGATTGTGGAGACCCAGTACTTC
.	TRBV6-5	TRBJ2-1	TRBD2	CASSYSQLAGANEQFF	TGTGCCAGCAGTTACTCTCAACTAGCGGGAGCGAATGAGCAGTTCTTC
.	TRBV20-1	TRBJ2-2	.	CSARPTNTGELFF	TGCAGTGCTAGGCCGACAAACACCGGGGAGCTGTTTTTT
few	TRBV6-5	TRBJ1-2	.	CASSFRGGLPGYTF	TGTGCCAGCAGTTTCAGGGGAGGGCTACCTGGCTACACCTTC
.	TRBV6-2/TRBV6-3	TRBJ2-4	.	CASSYSRVKNIQYF	TGTGCCAGCAGTTACTCCCGCGTCAAAAACATTCAGTACTTC
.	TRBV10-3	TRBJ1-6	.	CAISPSEGFISPLHF	TGTGCCATCAGCCCGTCAGAGGGTTTCATTTCACCCCTCCACTTT
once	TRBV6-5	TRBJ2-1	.	CASSSLQENEQFF	TGTGCCAGCAGTTCGTTACAGGAGAATGAGCAGTTCTTC
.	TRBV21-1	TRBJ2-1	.	CASSKERDRGQLAAYNEQFF	TGTGCCAGCAGCAAAGAGAGGGACAGGGGGCAGCTAGCGGCTTACAATGAGCAGTTCTTC
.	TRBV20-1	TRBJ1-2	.	CSALRDGSTGYTF	TGCAGTGCCCTACGGGACGGATCGACGGGCTACACCTTC
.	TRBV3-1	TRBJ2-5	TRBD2	CASSPAGGTETQYF	TGTGCCAGCAGCCCAGCGGGAGGTACAGAGACCCAGTACTTC
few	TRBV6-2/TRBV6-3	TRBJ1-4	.	CASEQFGDEKLFF	TGTGCCAGCGAACAGTTTGGAGATGAAAAACTGTTTTTT
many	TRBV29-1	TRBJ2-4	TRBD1	CSARTGGNIQYF	TGCAGCGCCCGGACAGGGGGGAACATTCAGTACTTC
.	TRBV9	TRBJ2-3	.	CASSLQGAPFTDTQYF	TGTGCCAGCAGCCTCCAGGGAGCTCCTTTCACAGATACGCAGTATTTT
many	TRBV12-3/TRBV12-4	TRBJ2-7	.	CASSLGEQYF	TGTGCCAGCAGTTTAGGCGAGCAGTACTTC
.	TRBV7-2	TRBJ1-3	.	CASSLRQDSGNTIYF	TGTGCCAGCAGCTTAAGACAGGACTCTGGAAACACCATATATTTT
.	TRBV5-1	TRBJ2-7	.	CASSLSGTEGEQYF	TGCGCCAGCAGCTTGTCAGGGACTGAAGGGGAGCAGTACTTC
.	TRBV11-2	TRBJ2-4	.	CASSHQQSGTHLNWAKNIRYF	TGTGCCAGCAGTCACCAACAGTCAGGGACGCATCTTAACTGGGCCAAAAACATTCGGTACTTC
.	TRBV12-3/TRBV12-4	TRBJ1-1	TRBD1	CASRPRQGRLNTEAFF	TGTGCCAGCAGACCACGACAGGGCCGTCTGAACACTGAAGCTTTCTTT
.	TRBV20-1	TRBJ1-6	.	CSARDIGGGIPPLHF	TGCAGTGCTAGAGATATTGGTGGGGGAATTCCACCCCTCCACTTT
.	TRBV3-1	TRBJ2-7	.	CASSQRGRGYEQYF	TGTGCCAGCAGCCAACGCGGAAGGGGCTACGAGCAGTACTTC
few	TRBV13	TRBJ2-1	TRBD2	CASSLGEAGGYNEQFF	TGTGCCAGCAGCTTAGGGGAAGCGGGAGGTTACAATGAGCAGTTCTTC
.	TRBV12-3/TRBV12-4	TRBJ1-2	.	CASSYDYYGYTF	TGTGCCAGCAGTTATGACTACTATGGCTACACCTTC
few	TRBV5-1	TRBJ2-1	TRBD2	CASSLARTSGSNEQFF	TGCGCCAGCAGCTTGGCAAGGACTAGCGGGAGTAATGAGCAGTTCTTC
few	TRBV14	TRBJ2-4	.	CASSQVTGKAKNIQYF	TGTGCCAGCAGCCAAGTAACGGGGAAAGCCAAAAACATTCAGTACTTC
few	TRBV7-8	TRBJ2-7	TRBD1	CASSLEIPGQSSYEQYF	TGTGCCAGCAGCTTAGAGATCCCGGGACAGAGCTCCTACGAGCAGTACTTC
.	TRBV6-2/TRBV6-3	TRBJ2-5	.	CASSYSGSETQYF	TGTGCCAGCAGTTACTCGGGATCAGAGACCCAGTACTTC
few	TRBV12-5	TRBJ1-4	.	CASGFTGTGPEKLFF	TGTGCTAGTGGTTTTACCGGGACGGGGCCGGAAAAACTGTTTTTT
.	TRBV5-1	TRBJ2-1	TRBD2	CASSLDGGATYNEQFF	TGCGCCAGCAGCTTGGACGGGGGGGCCACCTACAATGAGCAGTTCTTC